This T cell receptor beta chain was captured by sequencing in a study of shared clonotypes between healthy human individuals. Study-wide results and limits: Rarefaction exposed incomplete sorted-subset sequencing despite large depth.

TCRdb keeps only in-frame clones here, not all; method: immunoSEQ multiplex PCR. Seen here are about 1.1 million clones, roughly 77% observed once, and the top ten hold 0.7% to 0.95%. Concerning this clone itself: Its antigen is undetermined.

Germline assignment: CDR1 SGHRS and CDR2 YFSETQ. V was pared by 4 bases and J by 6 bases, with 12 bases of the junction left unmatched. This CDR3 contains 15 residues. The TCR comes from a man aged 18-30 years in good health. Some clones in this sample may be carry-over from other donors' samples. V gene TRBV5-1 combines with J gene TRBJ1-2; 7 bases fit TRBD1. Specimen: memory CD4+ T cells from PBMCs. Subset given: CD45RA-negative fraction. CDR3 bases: TGCGCCAGCAGCCCGGCTTTGGGTACAGGGGATGGCTACACCTTC. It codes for CASSPALGTGDGYTF.